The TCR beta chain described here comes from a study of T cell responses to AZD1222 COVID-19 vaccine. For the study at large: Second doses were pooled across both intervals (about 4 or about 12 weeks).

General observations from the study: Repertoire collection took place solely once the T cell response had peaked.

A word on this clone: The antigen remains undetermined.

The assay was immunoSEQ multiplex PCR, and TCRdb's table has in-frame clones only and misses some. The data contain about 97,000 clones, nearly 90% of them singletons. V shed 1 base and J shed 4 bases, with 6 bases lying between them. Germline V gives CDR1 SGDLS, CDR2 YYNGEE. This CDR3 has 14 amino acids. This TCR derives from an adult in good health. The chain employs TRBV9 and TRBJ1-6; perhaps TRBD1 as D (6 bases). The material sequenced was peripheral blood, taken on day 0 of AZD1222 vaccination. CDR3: CASSVQGYNSPLHF. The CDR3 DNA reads TGTGCCAGCAGCGTACAGGGGTATAATTCACCCCTCCACTTT.